A single sample is the source of the 22 T cell receptor beta chains below, sequenced in a study of T cells in Graves' hyperthyroidism and ophthalmopathy. It was RNA transcripts that yielded the amplified TCR beta CDR3 regions. Initially, a first-round RT-PCR of the TCR CDR3 employed the HTBI primer set. TCRdb recomputed calls from the multiplex PCR reads with MiXCR, one row per CDR3 protein. Here the sample spans around 420,000 distinct CDR3 sequences, approximately 14% being singletons. The material sequenced was blood. The receptors stem from a young woman with Graves' hyperthyroidism.

V gene TRBV20-1 combines with J gene TRBJ1-2, with 11 positions matching TRBD1. This CDR3 region has 14 residues. The V segment lost 3 bases and the J segment 3 bases; nucleotides outside the gene matches: 3. Looked up from germline, CDR1 is DFQATT and CDR2 is SNEGSKA (reference sequence). The CDR3 reads CSARGTGGDYGYTF. The CDR3 DNA reads TGCAGTGCTAGGGGGACAGGGGGGGACTATGGCTACACCTTC.

V usage is TRBV5-5 and J usage is TRBJ1-5; D remains unclear. The length of the CDR3 is 14 residues. CDR1 SGHKS and CDR2 YYEKEE come from the germline V gene (reference sequence). Trimming pared 0 bases from V and 3 bases from J, leaving 7 bases between. CDR3 in amino acids: CASSLEQFNQPQHF. The CDR3 bases are TGTGCCAGCAGCTTGGAACAGTTCAATCAGCCCCAGCATTTT.

This clonotype was detected many times. The rearrangement uses TRBV6-1 and TRBJ1-2, with 7 nucleotides matching TRBD1. This CDR3 contains 16 residues. CDR1 and CDR2 (germline): MNHNS, SASEGT. Trimming removed 6 bases from V and 7 bases from J; junction bases left unmatched: 17. The CDR3 sequence: CASRPYQQGPRPGYTF. Written as DNA, the CDR3 is TGTGCCAGCAGGCCATACCAACAGGGGCCGCGCCCTGGCTACACCTTC.

This clonotype was observed at least ten times. V gene TRBV20-1 combines with J gene TRBJ2-7; 10 nucleotides align to TRBD2. The trim removed 1 base at V and 5 bases at J, leaving 8 bases unmatched. In germline, CDR1 is DFQATT, CDR2 SNEGSKA (reference sequence). The CDR3 has 15 residues. CDR3 in DNA: TGCAGTGCTAGAGGTCTAGCGGGAGTCGGCAACGAGCAGTACTTC. Protein sequence: CSARGLAGVGNEQYF.

Details on this clonotype: This sequence may be a read error, since a much larger clone differs from it by one base. The J gene is TRBJ2-2, the V gene TRBV19, with 7 bases that match TRBD2. The CDR3 has 14 residues. Germline V CDR1 and CDR2: LNHDA, SQIVND (reference sequence). CDR3 amino acids: CASSGGVNTGQLFF. The CDR3 bases are TGTGCCAGTAGTGGGGGGGTCAACACCGGGCAGCTGTTTTTT. Variable domain in full (rest from reference TRBV19 and TRBJ2-2): DGGITQSPKYLFRKEGQNVTLSCEQNLNHDAMYWYRQDPGQGLRLIYYSQIVNDFQKGDIAEGYSVSREKKESFPLTVTSAQKNPTAFYLCASSGGVNTGQLFFGEGSRLTVL.

The chain has TRBV19 and TRBJ2-1; 16 bases line up with TRBD2. The junction had 7 bases not matched to a gene; V was cut back by 5 bases and J by 3 bases. The CDR3 spans 18 residues. The germline gives CDR1 LNHDA, CDR2 SQIVND (reference sequence). CDR3 sequence (DNA): TGTGCCAGTAGTCGTCCGGGACTAGCGGGAGGGAACTACAATGAGCAGTTCTTC. It is translated as CASSRPGLAGGNYNEQFF.

This clonotype was counted between two and nine times. This chain connects TRBV20-1 to TRBJ2-1; D is possibly TRBD2 (6 bases). CDR3 length: 16 amino acids. V lost 4 bases and J 5 bases, leaving 21 bases between the germline ends. Germline CDR1 is DFQATT and CDR2 is SNEGSKA (reference sequence). The CDR3 loop reads CSAIPYLGGIDNEQFF. In DNA, the CDR3 is TGCAGTGCTATTCCCTATTTGGGGGGAATCGACAATGAGCAGTTCTTC.

This clonotype has more than one count but fewer than ten. The chain employs TRBV28 and TRBJ1-6, with D uncertain. V was cut by 6 bases and J by 8 bases, with 20 bases left in between. This CDR3 region has 16 residues. Germline values: CDR1 MDHEN, CDR2 SYDVKM. The CDR3 is CASRGIRVAGDSPLHF. The CDR3 bases are TGTGCCAGCAGGGGGATAAGGGTGGCAGGCGATTCACCCCTCCACTTT.

The rearrangement links TRBV24-1 to TRBJ2-7, with 7 bases identical to TRBD1. With 3 bases clipped from V and 2 bases from J, the junction kept 3 bases outside the gene matches. Germline loops: CDR1 KGHDR, CDR2 SFDVKD. This CDR3 has 14 residues. This CDR3 is CATSDGGQPYEQYF. CDR3 coding DNA: TGTGCCACCAGTGATGGGGGACAGCCCTACGAGCAGTACTTC.

The table lists this clonotype with a few counts. Germline and junction disagree at one end, which may indicate a read error. This chain joins TRBV6-5 and TRBJ1-6, with 10 bases aligning to TRBD1. The CDR3 covers 15 residues. Per germline, CDR1 MNHEY and CDR2 SVGAGI. The CDR3 nucleotides are TGTGCCAGCAGCTACTCCGGGACAGGGGATTCACCCCTCCACTTT. It encodes CASSYSGTGDSPLHF.

This clonotype showed up many times. J is TRBJ2-3 and V is TRBV18; the D is unclear. V lost 0 bases, J lost 3 bases, and 7 bases lay in between. The V gene's germline CDR1 is KGHSH and CDR2 LQKENI. The CDR3 length is 14 residues. The CDR3, as DNA: TGTGCCAGCTCACCACCAGTAGGGACAGATACGCAGTATTTT. It is translated as CASSPPVGTDTQYF.

This clonotype has a count of ten or more. CDR3 sequence reads: CSARDAAGYTEAFF. CDR3 bases: TGCAGTGCTAGAGATGCGGCAGGCTACACTGAAGCTTTCTTT. This chain links TRBV20-1 with TRBJ1-1; D is ambiguous. CDR1 and CDR2 from the germline V gene are DFQATT and SNEGSKA (reference sequence). This CDR3 comprises 14 residues. Trimming left V 0 bases short and J 3 bases short, with 11 bases between.

This clonotype was seen ten or more times. The V call is TRBV15, the J call TRBJ1-4, with D tentatively TRBD1 (5 bases). The CDR3 extends over 15 amino acids. V was cut by 2 bases and J by 6 bases, with 13 bases left in between. Germline V gene data show CDR1 as LNHNV and CDR2 as YYDKDF (reference sequence). In nucleotides, the CDR3 is TGTGCCACCAGCAGAAAGACAGTAGGCGATGAAAAACTGTTTTTT. This sequence encodes CATSRKTVGDEKLFF.

This clonotype was recorded at least ten times. The V and J genes are TRBV4-3 and TRBJ1-1; D ambiguous. This CDR3 has 15 amino acids. The germline V and J ends were trimmed by 3 bases and 0 bases, with 11 bases remaining between them. The germline CDR1 and CDR2 sequences are LGHNA and YSLEER. CDR3 protein: CASSHVRSMNTEAFF. As DNA, the CDR3 is TGCGCCAGCAGCCATGTACGATCCATGAACACTGAAGCTTTCTTT.

V usage is TRBV12-3 or TRBV12-4 and J usage is TRBJ1-1, with a weak D call TRBD1 (5 bases). This CDR3 contains 14 residues. Trimming left V 8 bases short and J 3 bases short, with 16 bases between. Here the CDR3 reads CASSHGAVYTEAFF. CDR3 in DNA: TGTGCCAGCTCACACGGGGCAGTCTACACTGAAGCTTTCTTT.

In this sample, this clonotype turned up many times. The rearrangement uses TRBV6-2 or TRBV6-3 and TRBJ2-1; a possible D gene is TRBD2 (7 bases). Trimming took 5 bases from V and 3 from J, leaving 17 bases between them. Germline V gene sequence: CDR1 MNHEY, CDR2 SVGEGT. CDR3 length equals 16 residues. The CDR3 sequence: CASSPLGGAVYNEQFF. CDR3 coding DNA: TGTGCCAGCAGTCCCCTGGGGGGGGCCGTCTACAATGAGCAGTTCTTC.

This clonotype appeared a few times. This chain joins TRBV20-1 and TRBJ2-7, with TRBD2 matching over 10 bases. This CDR3 has 17 amino acids. V gave up 6 bases and J gave up 5 bases; unmatched junction bases: 19. Germline assignment: CDR1 DFQATT and CDR2 SNEGSKA (reference sequence). The CDR3 DNA follows: TGCAGTGCCAGGGGGACTAGCGTCGGAGGGGGAAGGAACGAGCAGTACTTC. As protein: CSARGTSVGGGRNEQYF.

This clonotype came up a few times. Given a much more abundant clone one base away, this may be a read error. The missing conserved phenylalanine or tryptophan at the end of this CDR3 makes a read error likely. The chain combines TRBV6-2 or TRBV6-3 with TRBJ1-2; no clear D gene. Germline V gene data show CDR1 as MNHEY and CDR2 as SVGEGT. The CDR3 sequence is 13 residues long. Trimming removed 5 bases at V and 5 bases at J, with 12 bases between. The CDR3 DNA sequence: TGTGCCAGCAGTCCGGACGGGGTTTATGGCTACACCCTC. Protein: CASSPDGVYGYTL.

The chain combines TRBV4-2 with TRBJ2-2; the match to TRBD2 covers 11 bases. This CDR3 spans 17 amino acids. Germline-derived CDR1 and CDR2 are LGHNA and YNFKEQ. J was trimmed by 1 base and V by 4 bases; bases with no gene match: 5. In DNA form, the CDR3 reads TGTGCCAGCAGCCGATCGACTAGCGGGGAGAACACCGGGGAGCTGTTTTTT. It encodes CASSRSTSGENTGELFF.

This clonotype was seen at least ten times. The chain combines TRBV6-2 or TRBV6-3 with TRBJ2-3; D may be TRBD2 (5 bases). Germline lookup yields CDR1 MNHEY and CDR2 SVGEGT. This CDR3 region has 13 residues. The V gene lost 0 bases and the J gene lost 4 bases, with 5 bases spanning the gap. The CDR3 region has the DNA TGTGCCAGCAGTTACTCGGAGGCAGATACGCAGTATTTT. Translation: CASSYSEADTQYF.

This clonotype appeared a few times. This rearrangement joins TRBV15 to TRBJ2-7, with D hard to call. CDR1 is LNHNV, CDR2 YYDKDF, per germline (reference sequence). Deletions cut 0 bases from V and 2 bases from J, with 11 bases between. The CDR3 runs 15 residues. The CDR3 region is CATSRDDRSPYEQYF. DNA for the CDR3: TGTGCCACCAGCAGAGATGATCGCAGCCCCTACGAGCAGTACTTC.

The table lists this clonotype with many counts. The chain couples TRBV5-4 to TRBJ1-1; D might be TRBD1 (6 bases). The CDR3 is 14 residues long. Trimming took off 1 base at V and 4 bases at J, with 11 bases between the two ends. Germline lookup yields CDR1 SGHNT and CDR2 YYREEE (reference sequence). The CDR3 sequence: CASSLRGAPTEAFF. The CDR3 DNA sequence: TGTGCCAGCAGCTTGCGGGGGGCGCCCACTGAAGCTTTCTTT.